This TCR beta chain was identified during a study of OX40 agonist ivuxolimab in advanced cancers. Background on the study: Hepatocellular carcinoma, melanoma, renal cell or head and neck cancer occurred in dose-escalation patients. Notes on the study in general: Researchers report that CD8+ T cells had, on average, more expanded clones than CD4+.

Libraries were prepared by immunoSEQ multiplex PCR; TCRdb keeps only in-frame clonotypes and omits some of them. The table shows tens of thousands of clones, with around 81% occurring only once. V was trimmed by 0 bases and J by 1 base, leaving 11 bases between them. Germline CDR1 SGDLS, CDR2 YYNGEE. The CDR3 is 16 amino acids. Points on this clone: The target antigen is unknown.

V is TRBV9 and J is TRBJ2-1, with D maybe TRBD2 (6 bases). The source material was CD4+ or CD8+ T cells sorted from blood, sampled in a trial of the OX40 agonist ivuxolimab. The origin of this receptor is an adult with an advanced solid tumor such as melanoma, head and neck, liver or kidney cancer. The DNA of the CDR3 is TGTGCCAGCAGCGTAGTTGGGGGAGGTTCCTACAATGAGCAGTTCTTC. Translated: CASSVVGGGSYNEQFF.